This TCR beta chain was observed in a study of CXCR3-negative and CXCR3-positive naive CD8 T cells. Overall study findings and caveats: Memory cells showed distinct TRBV-TRBJ patterns, while the two naive subsets matched. Diversity in memory CD8+ cells fell much lower than the comparably high levels seen in both naive subsets. TRB CDR3s were more hydrophobic in CXCR3-positive than in CXCR3-negative naive cells.

A note on this clonotype: Its antigen is not known.

CDR1 SGHDN and CDR2 FVKESK come from the germline V gene. There are 12 residues in the CDR3. The authors prepared UMI-labeled TRB cDNA libraries by 5' RACE. From its re-call of the 5' RACE reads, TCRdb lists each CDR3 protein once, without DNA. This sample contains nearly 110,000 distinct CDR3 sequences. The genes are TRBV14 and TRBJ2-3. Material for sequencing was naive CXCR3+ CD8+ T cells from blood. The subset denotes: CD45RO-CCR7+CD27+CD95- naive CD8+ T cells expressing CXCR3 (TNR3+). The receptor was isolated from a human donor in good health. Some clones in this sample may be carry-over from other donors' samples. The chain's CDR3 is CASSPIMDTQYF.